This entry is about one T cell receptor (beta chain). The V and J ends lost 0 bases and 4 bases respectively, with 10 bases between them. Germline-derived CDR1 and CDR2 are SGHNT and YYREEE (reference sequence). The CDR3 is made up of 15 amino acids. Authors' methods: Quantification of nucleated cells was approximated via reference gene primer amplification. Profiled with immunoSEQ multiplex PCR; TCRdb holds only in-frame clones, not every one. V and J calls and clone size are as listed in that table; D and trimming were resolved from the DNA. Altogether about 130,000 clones are present, 87% being singletons, with the ten largest covering 3.5% to 4.5%. The data are from a study of blood T cell repertoires in COVID-19. Turning to the study itself: The United States, Italy and Spain supplied acute and convalescent COVID-19 samples. The analysed material was cDNA or gDNA that came from T cells, B-cell-depleted T cells, or PBMCs.

The chain carries TRBV5-4 and TRBJ2-2; D remains unclear. The sequenced material came from peripheral blood. The source of this sequence is a woman aged 60-70 years with acute or convalescent COVID-19. In DNA form, the CDR3 reads TGTGCCAGCAGCTTGGCGATAGCTGGCACCGGGGAGCTGTTTTTT. Its protein is CASSLAIAGTGELFF.